The 30 T cell receptor beta chains below all came from one sample that was sequenced in a study of blood T cell repertoires in COVID-19. The method was immunoSEQ multiplex PCR; TCRdb's version includes in-frame clones alone and lacks a portion of them. There are around 250,000 clones in the sample; about four fifths occur only once, and 3.4% lies in the top ten. The source material was peripheral blood. The origin of the receptors is a woman aged 18-30 years with acute or convalescent COVID-19.

The chain combines TRBV14 with TRBJ2-3, with TRBD2 matching 10 bases. This CDR3 region has 14 residues. J gave up 6 bases and V 6 bases, and 6 bases lay outside the gene matches. Per germline, CDR1 SGHDN and CDR2 FVKESK. The CDR3 nucleotides are TGTGCCAGCAGTCTAGCGGGAGCGGTCGATACGCAGTATTTT. It yields the protein CASSLAGAVDTQYF.

The chain has TRBV4-2 and TRBJ2-7; D possibly corresponds to TRBD2 (6 bases). The CDR3 has 15 amino acids. Germline lookup yields CDR1 LGHNA and CDR2 YNFKEQ. The V end was cut by 6 bases, the J end by 2 bases, with 17 bases between. The CDR3 sequence is CASSLSPGVTYEQYF. In nucleotides, the CDR3 is TGTGCCAGCAGTCTTTCGCCGGGAGTAACCTACGAGCAGTACTTC.

This clone was observed a handful of times. The gene calls are TRBV7-2 and TRBJ1-1; 11 nucleotides align to TRBD1. Trimming at V came to 5 bases and at J to 5 bases, leaving 7 bases not matched to a gene. CDR1 and CDR2 from the germline V gene are SGHTA and FQGNSA. The CDR3 length is 15 residues. This CDR3 reads CASSPMGTGGTEAFF. Here the CDR3 DNA reads TGTGCCAGCAGCCCCATGGGGACAGGGGGGACTGAAGCTTTCTTT.

The chain employs TRBV2 and TRBJ2-7; D perhaps matches TRBD1 (6 bases). From germline, CDR1 is SNHLY and CDR2 FYNNEI. The CDR3 has 15 residues. Trimming took 0 bases from V and 1 from J, leaving 10 bases between them. This chain's CDR3 is CASSEAGQISYEQYF. In DNA form, the CDR3 reads TGTGCCAGCAGTGAAGCTGGACAGATTTCCTACGAGCAGTACTTC.

This clone was seen a single time. The chain is built from TRBV11-2 and TRBJ2-3; maybe TRBD1 (5 bases). The germline V gene encodes CDR1 SGHAT and CDR2 FQNNGV. The ends were cut back, 2 bases at V and 1 base at J, with 13 bases in the middle. This CDR3 has 16 residues. The CDR3 DNA sequence: TGTGCCAGCAGCTTACAGTTCAGGGAACGCACAGATACGCAGTATTTT. It specifies CASSLQFRERTDTQYF.

This clone was detected only a few times. The V call is TRBV5-1, the J call TRBJ2-7; weak D call: TRBD1 (5 bases). The CDR3 is 13 residues long. V lost 7 bases to trimming and J lost 6 bases, with 17 bases between them. Germline V CDR1 and CDR2: SGHRS, YFSETQ. The chain's CDR3 is CASGVAGAPEQYF. CDR3 nucleotides: TGCGCCAGCGGAGTCGCTGGGGCCCCCGAGCAGTACTTC.

This chain uses TRBV18 with TRBJ1-1; TRBD1 aligns across 11 bases. The CDR3 sequence is 14 residues long. The trim removed 4 bases at V and 7 bases at J, leaving 5 bases unmatched. Germline CDR1 and CDR2: KGHSH and LQKENI. The chain's CDR3 is CASSQDRGLSEAFF. In nucleotides, the CDR3 is TGTGCCAGCTCACAGGACAGGGGGCTGAGTGAAGCTTTCTTT.

The genes are TRBV6-5 and TRBJ2-7; 7 bases are a match to TRBD1. The CDR3 has 15 residues. CDR1 and CDR2 (germline): MNHEY, SVGAGI. V dropped 2 bases and J dropped 3; count of bases not matched to a gene: 7. In DNA, the CDR3 is TGTGCCAGCAGTTACCCCAAGGGGGCGGTCTACGAGCAGTACTTC. Residues: CASSYPKGAVYEQYF.

The J gene is TRBJ2-1, the V gene TRBV29-1; TRBD1 aligns across 9 bases. In germline, CDR1 is SQVTM, CDR2 ANQGSEA. Unmatched junction bases numbered 14, after V lost 7 bases and J lost 7 bases. The CDR3 contains 15 residues. The CDR3 protein is CSASSRDRDRNEQFF. CDR3 sequence (DNA): TGCAGCGCCTCCTCCCGGGACAGGGACAGAAATGAGCAGTTCTTC.

CDR3 DNA sequence: TGTGCCAGCTCACCACCGATTCGGGTCCAGGGGGCAGGCGAGCAGTACTTC. Translated, it gives CASSPPIRVQGAGEQYF. The chain is built from TRBV18 and TRBJ2-7; 8 bases align to TRBD1. The germline gives CDR1 KGHSH, CDR2 LQKENI. CDR3 length equals 17 residues. V gave up 0 bases and J gave up 6 bases; unmatched junction bases: 13.

J is TRBJ1-2 and V is TRBV6-5, with D maybe TRBD1 (5 bases). From germline, CDR1 is MNHEY and CDR2 SVGAGI. Trimming removed 6 bases from V and 5 bases from J, with 16 bases in between. This CDR3 has 14 amino acids. CDR3 sequence reads: CASRPDRSPYGYTF. The DNA for the CDR3 is TGTGCCAGCAGGCCAGACAGAAGTCCTTATGGCTACACCTTC.

The chain links TRBV27 to TRBJ1-5; D is unclear. The CDR3 has 13 residues. Trimming shortened V by 0 bases and J by 5 bases, and 5 bases separated the two germline ends. Germline V lookup: CDR1 MNHEY, CDR2 SMNVEV (reference sequence). CDR3 residues: CASSLSSDQPQHF. The CDR3 DNA reads as TGTGCCAGCAGTTTATCGAGTGATCAGCCCCAGCATTTT.

This clone was seen only once. This chain joins TRBV2 and TRBJ2-1; 13 nucleotides line up with TRBD2. Unmatched junction bases numbered 15, after V lost 10 bases and J lost 3 bases. The CDR3 sequence is 18 residues long. Germline V gene sequence: CDR1 SNHLY, CDR2 FYNNEI. CDR3 DNA: TGTGCCATCGTCCTTGGACTAGCGGGAGATTCCGGCTACAATGAGCAGTTCTTC. Protein: CAIVLGLAGDSGYNEQFF.

This sequence joins TRBV18 and TRBJ2-7, with 7 nucleotides matching TRBD1. Germline values: CDR1 KGHSH, CDR2 LQKENI. This CDR3 is built from 11 residues. Trimming cost V 3 bases and J 13 bases; bases outside gene matches: 6. CDR3 bases: TGTGCCAGCTCACCGTCGGACAGGCAATACTTC. Amino acid sequence: CASSPSDRQYF. Variable domain in full (rest from reference TRBV18 and TRBJ2-7): NAGVMQNPRHLVRRRGQEARLRCSPMKGHSHVYWYRQLPEEGLKFMVYLQKENIIDESGMPKERFSAEFPKEGPSILRIQQVVRGDSAAYFCASSPSDRQYFGPGTRLTVT.

This clone appeared a few times. This sequence joins TRBV19 and TRBJ1-5; D may be TRBD1 (6 bases). CDR1 is LNHDA, CDR2 SQIVND, per germline (reference sequence). The CDR3 spans 16 residues. The V and J ends lost 2 bases and 5 bases respectively, with 16 bases between them. The CDR3 protein is CASSIPAGVPYQPQHF. CDR3 DNA sequence: TGTGCCAGTAGTATACCTGCAGGGGTACCCTATCAGCCCCAGCATTTT. Based on the CDR3 plus reference TRBV19 and TRBJ1-5, the full variable domain is DGGITQSPKYLFRKEGQNVTLSCEQNLNHDAMYWYRQDPGQGLRLIYYSQIVNDFQKGDIAEGYSVSREKKESFPLTVTSAQKNPTAFYLCASSIPAGVPYQPQHFGDGTRLSIL.

This chain joins TRBV4-3 and TRBJ1-2, with 9 bases that match TRBD1. Germline assignment: CDR1 LGHNA and CDR2 YSLEER. V shed 8 bases, J shed 2 bases, and the junction held 12 bases outside the gene matches. The CDR3 is made up of 16 amino acids. CDR3 DNA: TGCGCCAGCTTACCAACGAGGGACAGGGTCAACTATGGCTACACCTTC. Translating gives CASLPTRDRVNYGYTF.

The gene calls are TRBV20-1 and TRBJ1-1; D not certain. This CDR3 is built from 13 residues. Germline assignment: CDR1 DFQATT and CDR2 SNEGSKA (reference sequence). The V and J ends lost 3 bases and 4 bases respectively, with 12 bases between them. CDR3 DNA: TGCAGTGCTAGTGATAACCGGGGCACTGAAGCTTTCTTT. Translation gives CSASDNRGTEAFF.

This chain links TRBV25-1 with TRBJ2-2; tentatively, D is TRBD2 (6 bases). Trimming cost V 1 base and J 5 bases, with 14 bases left between them. From germline, CDR1 is MGHDK and CDR2 SYGVNS. CDR3 length equals 16 residues. The CDR3 spells CASSESGGIGTGELFF. The CDR3 region has the DNA TGTGCCAGCAGTGAATCAGGAGGGATCGGGACCGGGGAGCTGTTTTTT.

The CDR3 region is CASSDSGGPTEAFF. DNA for the CDR3: TGTGCCAGCAGCGATTCAGGGGGACCCACTGAAGCTTTCTTT. This chain links TRBV9 with TRBJ1-1, with TRBD1 matching over 7 bases. The germline CDR1 and CDR2 sequences are SGDLS and YYNGEE. This CDR3 comprises 14 residues. V dropped 3 bases and J dropped 4; count of bases not matched to a gene: 6. Full variable domain (missing parts from reference TRBV9 and TRBJ1-1): DSGVTQTPKHLITATGQRVTLRCSPRSGDLSVYWYQQSLDQGLQFLIQYYNGEERAKGNILERFSAQQFPDLHSELNLSSLELGDSALYFCASSDSGGPTEAFFGQGTRLTVV.

V usage is TRBV30 and J usage is TRBJ1-6; D is perhaps TRBD1 (6 bases). The CDR3 extends over 15 amino acids. Trimming left V 4 bases short and J 6 bases short, with 16 bases between. Germline CDR1 reads GTSNPN; CDR2 reads SVGIG (reference sequence). CDR3: CAWNWAGTSNSPLHF. CDR3 DNA: TGTGCCTGGAATTGGGCAGGGACATCTAATTCACCCCTCCACTTT. Looking up the rest from reference TRBV30 and TRBJ1-6 gives the full variable domain: SQTIHQWPATLVQPVGSPLSLECTVEGTSNPNLYWYRQAAGRGLQLLFYSVGIGQISSEVPQNLSASRPQDRQFILSSKKLLLSDSGFYLCAWNWAGTSNSPLHFGNGTRLTVT.

The V and J genes are TRBV6-6 and TRBJ2-7; 7 nucleotides match TRBD2. V lost 6 bases, J lost 2 bases, and 4 bases stayed unmatched. Germline V gene data show CDR1 as MNHNY and CDR2 as SVGAGI (reference sequence). The CDR3 runs 13 residues. CDR3 nucleotide sequence: TGTGCCAGCAGGCGCGGACTAGCCTACGAGCAGTACTTC. This translates into CASRRGLAYEQYF.

In nucleotides, the CDR3 is TGTGCCAGCACGGGTGGGAGGAAAACAGATACGCAGTATTTT. Translation gives CASTGGRKTDTQYF. This chain joins TRBV6-5 and TRBJ2-3, with a weak D call TRBD2 (6 bases). CDR1 and CDR2 (germline): MNHEY, SVGAGI. The V and J ends lost 7 bases and 3 bases respectively, with 14 bases between them. This CDR3 spans 14 amino acids.

The rearrangement links TRBV6-5 to TRBJ1-4; D ambiguous. Per the germline V gene, CDR1 is MNHEY and CDR2 is SVGAGI. The CDR3 runs to 14 residues. V lost 0 bases and J lost 8, with 10 bases in between. The CDR3 spells CASSYSAGLEKLFF. The CDR3 DNA reads TGTGCCAGCAGTTACTCCGCCGGGTTGGAAAAACTGTTTTTT.

The rearrangement joins TRBV15 to TRBJ2-7, with TRBD1 as a possible D gene (5 bases). Deletions cut 4 bases from V and 3 bases from J, with 13 bases between. The CDR3 runs to 14 residues. The germline V gene encodes CDR1 LNHNV and CDR2 YYDKDF (reference sequence). This chain's CDR3 is CATSTGASLYEQYF. For the CDR3, the DNA is TGTGCCACCAGCACTGGGGCGAGTCTCTACGAGCAGTACTTC.

The chain uses TRBV6-5 and TRBJ1-4; 8 bases match TRBD1. Germline lookup yields CDR1 MNHEY and CDR2 SVGAGI. The CDR3 runs 16 residues. Unmatched junction bases numbered 4, after V lost 4 bases and J lost 0 bases. Written as DNA, the CDR3 is TGTGCCAGCAGTTCTCGGACAGGGTCAACTAATGAAAAACTGTTTTTT. Residues: CASSSRTGSTNEKLFF.

This chain joins TRBV27 and TRBJ2-7; no definite D call. Looked up from germline, CDR1 is MNHEY and CDR2 is SMNVEV (reference sequence). The CDR3 loop spans 13 amino acids. Trimming took off 3 bases at V and 0 bases at J, with 6 bases between the two ends. The CDR3 coding sequence is TGTGCCAGCAGTTTTTCGAGCTCCTACGAGCAGTACTTC. Its protein is CASSFSSSYEQYF.

This clone was seen a single time. The J gene is TRBJ2-7, the V gene TRBV27; maybe TRBD1 (5 bases). V was cut by 3 bases and J by 4 bases, with 10 bases left in between. The CDR3 sequence is 13 residues long. The germline gives CDR1 MNHEY, CDR2 SMNVEV (reference sequence). The CDR3 bases are TGTGCCAGCAGTTTCGGCAGGGCTTACGAGCAGTACTTC. It is translated as CASSFGRAYEQYF.

The chain uses TRBV5-6 and TRBJ2-7; D not resolved. V was trimmed by 1 base and J by 0 bases, leaving 8 bases between them. CDR3 size: 14 residues. Germline loops: CDR1 SGHDT, CDR2 YYEEEE. CDR3 nucleotides: TGTGCCAGCAGCTTGCGAGAGAACTCCTACGAGCAGTACTTC. Its translation is CASSLRENSYEQYF.

The chain couples TRBV29-1 to TRBJ2-7; D call uncertain. Trimming removed 3 bases at V and 2 bases at J, with 8 bases between. Germline V gene data show CDR1 as SQVTM and CDR2 as ANQGSEA. The CDR3 is 12 residues long. The CDR3 sequence: CSVEYGPYEQYF. The CDR3 region has the DNA TGCAGCGTTGAGTACGGTCCCTACGAGCAGTACTTC.

The gene calls are TRBV19 and TRBJ1-2, with TRBD1 matching over 9 bases. Looked up from germline, CDR1 is LNHDA and CDR2 is SQIVND (reference sequence). This CDR3 comprises 15 residues. The ends lost 6 bases at V and 4 bases at J; junction bases unmatched: 9. CDR3 loop: CASSPRRTGVYGYTF. The CDR3 DNA sequence: TGTGCCAGTAGCCCCAGACGGACAGGGGTCTATGGCTACACCTTC.